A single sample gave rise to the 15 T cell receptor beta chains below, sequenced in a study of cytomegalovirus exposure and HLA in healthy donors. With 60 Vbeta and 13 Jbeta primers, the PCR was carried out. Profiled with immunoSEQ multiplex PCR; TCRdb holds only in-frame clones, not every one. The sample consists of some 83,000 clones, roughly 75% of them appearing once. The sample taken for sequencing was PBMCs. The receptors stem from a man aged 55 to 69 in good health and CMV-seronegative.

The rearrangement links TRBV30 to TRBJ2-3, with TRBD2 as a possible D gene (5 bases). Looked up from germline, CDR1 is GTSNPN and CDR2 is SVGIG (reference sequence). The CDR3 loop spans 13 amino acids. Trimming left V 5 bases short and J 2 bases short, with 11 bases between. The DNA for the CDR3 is TGTGCCTGGGGAAGCGGAATCACAGATACGCAGTATTTT. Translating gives CAWGSGITDTQYF.

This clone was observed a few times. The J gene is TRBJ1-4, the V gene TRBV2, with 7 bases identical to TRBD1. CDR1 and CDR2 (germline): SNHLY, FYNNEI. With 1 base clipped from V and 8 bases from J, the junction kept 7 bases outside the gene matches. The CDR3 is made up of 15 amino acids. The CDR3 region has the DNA TGTGCCAGCAGTGAAGGATGGACAGGTGGGGAAAAACTGTTTTTT. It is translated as CASSEGWTGGEKLFF.

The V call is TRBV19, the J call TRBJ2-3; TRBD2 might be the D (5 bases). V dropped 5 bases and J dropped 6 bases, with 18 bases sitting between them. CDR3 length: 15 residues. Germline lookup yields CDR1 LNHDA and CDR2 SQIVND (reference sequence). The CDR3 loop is CASSPRFGSADTQYF. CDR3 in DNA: TGTGCCAGTAGTCCGAGGTTTGGGAGTGCGGATACGCAGTATTTT.

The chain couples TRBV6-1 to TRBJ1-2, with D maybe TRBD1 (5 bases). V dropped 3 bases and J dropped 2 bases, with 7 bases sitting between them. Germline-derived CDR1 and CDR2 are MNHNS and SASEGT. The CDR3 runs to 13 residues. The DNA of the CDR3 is TGTGCCAGCAGTGAGGCAGGGAACTATGGCTACACCTTC. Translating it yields CASSEAGNYGYTF.

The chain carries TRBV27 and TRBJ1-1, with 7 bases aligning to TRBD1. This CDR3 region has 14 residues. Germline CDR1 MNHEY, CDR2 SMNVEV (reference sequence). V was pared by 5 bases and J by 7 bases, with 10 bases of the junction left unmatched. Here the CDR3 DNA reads TGTGCCAGCAGTCAAAGGACAGGACCTAGTGAAGCTTTCTTT. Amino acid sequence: CASSQRTGPSEAFF.

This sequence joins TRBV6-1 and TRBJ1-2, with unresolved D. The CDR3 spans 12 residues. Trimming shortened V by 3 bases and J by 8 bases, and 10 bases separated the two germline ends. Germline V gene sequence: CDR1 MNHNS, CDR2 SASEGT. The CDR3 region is CASSERPQGYTF. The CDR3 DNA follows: TGTGCCAGCAGTGAGAGGCCCCAGGGCTACACCTTC.

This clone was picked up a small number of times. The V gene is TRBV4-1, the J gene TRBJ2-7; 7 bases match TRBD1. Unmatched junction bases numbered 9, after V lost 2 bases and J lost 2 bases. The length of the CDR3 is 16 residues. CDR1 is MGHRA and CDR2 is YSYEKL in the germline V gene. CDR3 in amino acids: CASSQLLSGTAYEQYF. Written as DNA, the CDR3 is TGCGCCAGCAGCCAACTTCTATCCGGGACAGCCTACGAGCAGTACTTC.

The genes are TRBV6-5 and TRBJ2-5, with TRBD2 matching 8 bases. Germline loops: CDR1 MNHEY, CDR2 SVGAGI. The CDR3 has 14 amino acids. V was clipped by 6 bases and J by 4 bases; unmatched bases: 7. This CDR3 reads CASSAGREGETQYF. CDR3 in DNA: TGTGCCAGCAGCGCCGGGAGGGAAGGAGAGACCCAGTACTTC.

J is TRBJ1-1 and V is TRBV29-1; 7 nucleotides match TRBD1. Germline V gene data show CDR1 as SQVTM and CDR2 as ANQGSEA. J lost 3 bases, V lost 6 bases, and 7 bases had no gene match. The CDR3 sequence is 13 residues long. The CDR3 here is CSVNDRVDTEAFF. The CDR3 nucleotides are TGCAGCGTCAACGACAGGGTTGACACTGAAGCTTTCTTT.

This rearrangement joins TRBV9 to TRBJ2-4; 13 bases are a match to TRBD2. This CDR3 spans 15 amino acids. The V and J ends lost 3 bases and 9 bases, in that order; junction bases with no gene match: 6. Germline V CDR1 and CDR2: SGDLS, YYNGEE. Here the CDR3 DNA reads TGTGCCAGCAGCGCCGGGACTAGCGGGGCCAGCATTCAGTACTTC. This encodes CASSAGTSGASIQYF.

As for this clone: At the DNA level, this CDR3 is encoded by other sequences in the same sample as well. The DNA of the CDR3 is TGCGCAAGTCGCTTAGTAACTAGCCACCTCTCCTACGAGCAGTACTTC. Translated: CASRLVTSHLSYEQYF. J is TRBJ2-7 and V is TRBV12-2; the table's D call of TRBD2 was not tested on the DNA. TRBV12-2 is assigned pseudogene status. This CDR3 region has 16 residues.

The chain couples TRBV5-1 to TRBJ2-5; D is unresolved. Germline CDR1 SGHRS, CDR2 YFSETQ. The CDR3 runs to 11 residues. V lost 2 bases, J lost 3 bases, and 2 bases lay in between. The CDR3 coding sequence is TGCGCCAGCAGCTTCGAAGAGACCCAGTACTTC. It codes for CASSFEETQYF. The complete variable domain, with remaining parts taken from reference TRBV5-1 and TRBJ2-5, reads KAGVTQTPRYLIKTRGQQVTLSCSPISGHRSVSWYQQTPGQGLQFLFEYFSETQRNKGNFPGRFSGRQFSNSRSEMNVSTLELGDSALYLCASSFEETQYFGPGTRLLVL.

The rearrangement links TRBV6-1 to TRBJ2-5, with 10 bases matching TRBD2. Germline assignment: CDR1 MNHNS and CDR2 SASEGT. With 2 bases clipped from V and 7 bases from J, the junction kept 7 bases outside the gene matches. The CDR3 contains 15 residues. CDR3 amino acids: CASSERTSGVGTQYF. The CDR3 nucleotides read TGTGCCAGCAGTGAAAGGACTAGCGGTGTGGGGACCCAGTACTTC.

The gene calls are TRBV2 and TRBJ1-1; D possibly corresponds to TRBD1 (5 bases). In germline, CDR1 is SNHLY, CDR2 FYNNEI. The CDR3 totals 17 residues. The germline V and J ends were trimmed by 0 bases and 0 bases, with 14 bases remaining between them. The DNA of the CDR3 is TGTGCCAGCAGTGAAGCGGCTATAAGGGGATTGAACACTGAAGCTTTCTTT. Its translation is CASSEAAIRGLNTEAFF.

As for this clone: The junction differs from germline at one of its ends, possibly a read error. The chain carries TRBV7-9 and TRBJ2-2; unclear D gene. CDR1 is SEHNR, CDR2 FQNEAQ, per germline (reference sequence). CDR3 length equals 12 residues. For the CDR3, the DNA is TGTTCCAGCAGCTTCCTAACCGGGGAGCTGTTTTTT. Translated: CSSSFLTGELFF.